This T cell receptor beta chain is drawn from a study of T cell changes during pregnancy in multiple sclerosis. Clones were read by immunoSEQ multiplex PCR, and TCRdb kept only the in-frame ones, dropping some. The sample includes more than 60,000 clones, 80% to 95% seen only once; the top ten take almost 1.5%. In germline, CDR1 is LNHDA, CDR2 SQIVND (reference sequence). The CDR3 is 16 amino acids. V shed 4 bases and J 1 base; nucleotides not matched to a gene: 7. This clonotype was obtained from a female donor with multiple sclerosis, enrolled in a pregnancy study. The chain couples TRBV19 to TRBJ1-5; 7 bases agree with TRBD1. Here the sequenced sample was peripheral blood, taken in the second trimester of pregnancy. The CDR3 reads CASSTPTGNSNQPQHF. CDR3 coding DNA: TGTGCCAGTAGTACGCCGACAGGGAACAGCAATCAGCCCCAGCATTTT.